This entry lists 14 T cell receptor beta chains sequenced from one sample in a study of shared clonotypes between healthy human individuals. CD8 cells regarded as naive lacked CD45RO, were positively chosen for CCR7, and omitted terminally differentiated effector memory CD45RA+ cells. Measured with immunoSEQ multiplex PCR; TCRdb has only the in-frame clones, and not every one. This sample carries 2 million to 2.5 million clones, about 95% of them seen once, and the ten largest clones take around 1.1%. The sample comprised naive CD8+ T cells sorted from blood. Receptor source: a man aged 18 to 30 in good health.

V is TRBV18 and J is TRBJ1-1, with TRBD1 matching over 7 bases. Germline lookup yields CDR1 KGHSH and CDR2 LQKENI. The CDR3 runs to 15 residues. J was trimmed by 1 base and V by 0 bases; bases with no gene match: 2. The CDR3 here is CASSPPTGPNTEAFF. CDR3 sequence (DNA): TGTGCCAGCTCACCACCGACAGGGCCGAACACTGAAGCTTTCTTT.

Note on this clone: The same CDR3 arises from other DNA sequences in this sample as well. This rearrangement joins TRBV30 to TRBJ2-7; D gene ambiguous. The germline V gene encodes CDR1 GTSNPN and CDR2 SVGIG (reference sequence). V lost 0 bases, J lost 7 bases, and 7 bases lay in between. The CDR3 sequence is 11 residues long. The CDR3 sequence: CAWSVLGEQYF. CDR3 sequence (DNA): TGTGCCTGGAGTGTACTGGGAGAGCAGTACTTC.

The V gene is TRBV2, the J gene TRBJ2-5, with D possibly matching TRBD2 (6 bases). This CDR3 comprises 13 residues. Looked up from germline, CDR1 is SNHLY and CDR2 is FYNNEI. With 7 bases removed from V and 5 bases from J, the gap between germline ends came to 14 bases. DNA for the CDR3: TGTGCCAGCAATCTCGCGGGGTGGGAGACCCAGTACTTC. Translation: CASNLAGWETQYF.

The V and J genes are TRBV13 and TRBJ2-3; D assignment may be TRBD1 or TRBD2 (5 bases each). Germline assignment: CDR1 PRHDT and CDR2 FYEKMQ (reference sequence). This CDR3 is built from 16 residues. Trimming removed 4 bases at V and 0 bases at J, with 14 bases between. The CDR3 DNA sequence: TGTGCCAGCAGCTCCACCCCGTGGGGGAGCACAGATACGCAGTATTTT. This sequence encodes CASSSTPWGSTDTQYF.

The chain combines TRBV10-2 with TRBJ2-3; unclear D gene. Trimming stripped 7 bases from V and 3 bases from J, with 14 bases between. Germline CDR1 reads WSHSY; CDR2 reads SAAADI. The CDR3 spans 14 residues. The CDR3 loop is CASTEGGLTDTQYF. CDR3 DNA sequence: TGCGCCAGCACTGAAGGTGGCTTAACAGATACGCAGTATTTT.

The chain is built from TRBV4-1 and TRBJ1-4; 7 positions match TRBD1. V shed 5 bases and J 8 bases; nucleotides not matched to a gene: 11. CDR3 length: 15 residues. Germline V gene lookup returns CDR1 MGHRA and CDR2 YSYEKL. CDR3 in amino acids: CASSRDSLGREKLFF. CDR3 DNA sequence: TGCGCCAGCAGCAGGGACAGCCTGGGTCGGGAAAAACTGTTTTTT.

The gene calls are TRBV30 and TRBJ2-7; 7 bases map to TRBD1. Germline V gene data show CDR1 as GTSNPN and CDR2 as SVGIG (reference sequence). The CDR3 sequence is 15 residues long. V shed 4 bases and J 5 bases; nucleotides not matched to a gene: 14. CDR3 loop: CAWTLTGWGSDEQYF. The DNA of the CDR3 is TGTGCCTGGACCCTGACAGGGTGGGGATCGGACGAGCAGTACTTC.

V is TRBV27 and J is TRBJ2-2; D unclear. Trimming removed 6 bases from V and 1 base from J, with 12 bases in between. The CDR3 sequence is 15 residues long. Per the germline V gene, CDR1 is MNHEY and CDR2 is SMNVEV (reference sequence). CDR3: CASSPVRLNTGELFF. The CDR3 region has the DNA TGTGCCAGCAGCCCCGTACGCTTGAACACCGGGGAGCTGTTTTTT.

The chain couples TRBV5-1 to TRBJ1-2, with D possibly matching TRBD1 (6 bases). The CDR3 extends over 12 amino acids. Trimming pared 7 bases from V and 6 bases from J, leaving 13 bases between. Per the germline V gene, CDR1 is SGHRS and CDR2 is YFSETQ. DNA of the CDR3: TGCGCCAGCGCGATAGGGGGTAATGGCTACACCTTC. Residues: CASAIGGNGYTF.

The CDR3 loop reads CASSPSVAGLEGEQFF. The CDR3 nucleotides are TGCGCCAGCAGCCCCTCGGTAGCGGGATTGGAAGGTGAGCAGTTCTTC. The gene calls are TRBV4-3 and TRBJ2-1; 8 bases map to TRBD2. The germline gives CDR1 LGHNA, CDR2 YSLEER. Trimming took 4 bases from V and 9 from J; bases not matched to a gene: 14. This CDR3 has 16 residues.

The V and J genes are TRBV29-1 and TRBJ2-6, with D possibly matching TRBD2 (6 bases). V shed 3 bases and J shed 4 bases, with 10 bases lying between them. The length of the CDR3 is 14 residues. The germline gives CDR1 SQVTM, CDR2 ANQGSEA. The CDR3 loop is CSVDSGEGANVLTF. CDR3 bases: TGCAGCGTTGATTCGGGGGAAGGGGCCAACGTCCTGACTTTC.

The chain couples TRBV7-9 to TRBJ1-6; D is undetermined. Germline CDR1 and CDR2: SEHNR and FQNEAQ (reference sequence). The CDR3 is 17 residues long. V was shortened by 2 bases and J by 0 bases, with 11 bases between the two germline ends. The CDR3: CASSLSSASSYNSPLHF. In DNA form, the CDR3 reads TGTGCCAGCAGCTTAAGCTCAGCCAGCTCCTATAATTCACCCCTCCACTTT.

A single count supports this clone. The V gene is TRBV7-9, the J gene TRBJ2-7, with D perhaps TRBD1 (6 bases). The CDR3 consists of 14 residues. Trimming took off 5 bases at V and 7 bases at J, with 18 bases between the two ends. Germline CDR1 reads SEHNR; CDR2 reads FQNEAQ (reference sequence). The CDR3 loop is CASSPDHARGEQYF. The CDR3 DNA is TGTGCCAGCAGCCCCGATCACGCCAGGGGTGAGCAGTACTTC.

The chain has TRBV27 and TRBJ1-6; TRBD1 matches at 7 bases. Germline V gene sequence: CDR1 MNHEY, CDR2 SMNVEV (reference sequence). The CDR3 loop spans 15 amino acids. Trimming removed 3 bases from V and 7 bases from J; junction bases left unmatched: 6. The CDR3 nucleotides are TGTGCCAGCAGTTTGCAGACAGGGTGGAATTCACCCCTCCACTTT. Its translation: CASSLQTGWNSPLHF.